One and the same sample provided the 27 T cell receptor beta chains below, sequenced in a study of blood T cell repertoires in COVID-19. The repertoire was sequenced with immunoSEQ multiplex PCR; TCRdb's copy has only in-frame clones and lacks some. The data show 300,000 to 450,000 clones, more than 70% seen once. Sequencing used peripheral blood. Receptors originate from a woman aged 25 to 39 with COVID-19, enrolled during active disease.

The J gene is TRBJ2-4, the V gene TRBV5-1; possibly TRBD1 for D (5 bases). The CDR3 totals 18 residues. CDR1 is SGHRS, CDR2 YFSETQ, per germline. Trimming pared 2 bases from V and 0 bases from J, leaving 18 bases between. CDR3 amino acids: CASSFGRVPTEAKNIQYF. Written as DNA, the CDR3 is TGCGCCAGCAGCTTCGGCAGGGTGCCCACAGAAGCCAAAAACATTCAGTACTTC.

The rearrangement uses TRBV3-1 (or the pseudogene TRBV3-2) and TRBJ1-1; D remains unclear. This CDR3 has 14 amino acids. Trimming stripped 1 base from V and 6 bases from J, with 12 bases between. The germline gives CDR1 LGHDT, CDR2 YNNKEL (reference sequence). CDR3 nucleotides: TGTGCCAGCAGCCAAGGAGGTGCCGTGGCTGAAGCTTTCTTT. This translates into CASSQGGAVAEAFF.

The genes are TRBV2 and TRBJ1-5; no clear D gene. Germline V gene lookup returns CDR1 SNHLY and CDR2 FYNNEI. This CDR3 contains 13 residues. V lost 6 bases and J 1 base, leaving 7 bases between the germline ends. The CDR3 sequence is CASRWQSNQPQHF. DNA for the CDR3: TGTGCCAGCAGGTGGCAGAGCAATCAGCCCCAGCATTTT.

The chain couples TRBV5-1 to TRBJ2-2; 8 positions agree with TRBD1. The CDR3 has 15 residues. Trimming removed 0 bases from V and 4 bases from J; junction bases left unmatched: 2. CDR1 is SGHRS and CDR2 is YFSETQ in the germline V gene. CDR3 region: CASSLAQGVTGELFF. The CDR3 DNA follows: TGCGCCAGCAGCTTGGCACAGGGGGTCACCGGGGAGCTGTTTTTT.

CDR3 DNA sequence: TGTGCCTGGAGTGGAGGGAGTTATGGCTACACCTTC. This codes for CAWSGGSYGYTF. V usage is TRBV30 and J usage is TRBJ1-2; D is ambiguous. From germline, CDR1 is GTSNPN and CDR2 SVGIG (reference sequence). V lost 1 base and J lost 5, with 8 bases in between. The CDR3 contains 12 residues.

The chain is built from TRBV19 and TRBJ1-1; D remains ambiguous. Germline CDR1 is LNHDA and CDR2 is SQIVND (reference sequence). This CDR3 contains 13 residues. The V and J ends lost 6 bases and 2 bases respectively, with 10 bases between them. Written as DNA, the CDR3 is TGTGCCAGTAGATCGGAGGGTAACACTGAAGCTTTCTTT. Translation: CASRSEGNTEAFF.

The chain employs TRBV6-5 and TRBJ2-7; 8 bases align to TRBD1. This CDR3 comprises 16 residues. J lost 6 bases, V lost 2 bases, and 12 bases had no gene match. CDR1 MNHEY and CDR2 SVGAGI come from the germline V gene. The CDR3 nucleotides read TGTGCCAGCAGTTACGGAATTGGGGCAGGGGGCGGCGAGCAGTACTTC. It translates to CASSYGIGAGGGEQYF.

The chain links TRBV6-6 to TRBJ2-7, with D tentatively TRBD1 (6 bases). The CDR3 has 15 residues. The ends were cut back, 6 bases at V and 4 bases at J, with 19 bases in the middle. Looked up from germline, CDR1 is MNHNY and CDR2 is SVGAGI (reference sequence). In DNA form, the CDR3 reads TGTGCCAGCAGACCCCTCGGGACACCAGGTTACGAGCAGTACTTC. Translating gives CASRPLGTPGYEQYF.

This chain links TRBV11-2 with TRBJ1-5; possibly TRBD1 for D (6 bases). The CDR3 covers 15 residues. Trimming took off 3 bases at V and 3 bases at J, with 12 bases between the two ends. The V gene's germline CDR1 is SGHAT and CDR2 FQNNGV. CDR3 amino acids: CASSLGGLDNQPQHF. CDR3 nucleotide sequence: TGTGCCAGCAGCTTGGGGGGGCTGGACAATCAGCCCCAGCATTTT.

The rearrangement uses TRBV29-1 and TRBJ2-2; 12 bases fit TRBD2. Looked up from germline, CDR1 is SQVTM and CDR2 is ANQGSEA. This CDR3 comprises 19 residues. Losses at the gene ends were 7 bases for V and 3 bases for J; bases not matched to a gene: 18. The CDR3 nucleotides are TGCAGCGCCCAACGACCTCTAGCGGGAGGGGGCTACGACACCGGGGAGCTGTTTTTT. Protein sequence: CSAQRPLAGGGYDTGELFF.

The CDR3: CASSESLYGTGSSGKNIQYF. In DNA form, the CDR3 reads TGCGCCAGCAGTGAGTCGTTGTACGGGACAGGGTCGTCGGGCAAAAACATTCAGTACTTC. The chain joins TRBV10-1 to TRBJ2-4, with 9 bases fitting TRBD1. V was clipped by 0 bases and J by 3 bases; unmatched bases: 15. Per germline, CDR1 WNHNN and CDR2 SYGVQD (reference sequence). The CDR3 is 20 residues long.

This clone was observed at least ten times. The V call is TRBV6-4, the J call TRBJ2-3; 8 positions match TRBD2. The CDR3 spans 14 residues. Germline V gene sequence: CDR1 MRHNA, CDR2 SNTAGT. Trimming took 4 bases from V and 0 from J; bases not matched to a gene: 0. The CDR3 sequence: CASSASGSTDTQYF. The CDR3 DNA reads TGTGCCAGCAGTGCTAGCGGGAGCACAGATACGCAGTATTTT.

The rearrangement uses TRBV10-3 and TRBJ2-1; 7 nucleotides align to TRBD1. The CDR3 extends over 13 amino acids. After removal of 3 bases from V and 8 bases from J, the junction contained 4 bases not matched to a gene. The germline CDR1 and CDR2 sequences are ENHRY and SYGVKD. The CDR3 DNA follows: TGTGCCATCAGTGACTTAGGGGGCGATGAGCAGTTCTTC. It specifies CAISDLGGDEQFF.

The chain combines TRBV6-5 with TRBJ1-2; D gene ambiguous. This CDR3 region has 12 residues. Looked up from germline, CDR1 is MNHEY and CDR2 is SVGAGI. Trimming stripped 5 bases from V and 5 bases from J, with 9 bases between. DNA of the CDR3: TGTGCCAGCAGTCCGGGTGGATATGGCTACACCTTC. This translates into CASSPGGYGYTF.

The chain carries TRBV7-3 and TRBJ2-7; possible D gene TRBD2, 6 bases. Germline lookup yields CDR1 SGHTA and CDR2 FQGTGA. This CDR3 has 13 amino acids. V lost 1 base, J lost 6 bases, and 10 bases lay in between. The CDR3 spells CASSLRREAEQYF. The CDR3 DNA is TGTGCCAGCAGCTTAAGAAGGGAGGCCGAGCAGTACTTC.

This clone showed up just a few times. This chain connects TRBV28 to TRBJ2-7, with 10 bases fitting TRBD2. Germline values: CDR1 MDHEN, CDR2 SYDVKM. The CDR3 is 16 residues long. The junction had 9 bases not matched to a gene; V was cut back by 5 bases and J by 2 bases. CDR3 protein: CASSTLSSGSPYEQYF. DNA of the CDR3: TGTGCCAGCAGTACTCTTTCTAGCGGGAGTCCCTACGAGCAGTACTTC.

This chain connects TRBV7-2 to TRBJ2-5, with D perhaps matching TRBD1 (6 bases). There are 14 residues in the CDR3. Germline loops: CDR1 SGHTA, CDR2 FQGNSA. The V gene lost 6 bases and the J gene lost 4 bases, with 15 bases spanning the gap. This CDR3 reads CASSPGTFPETQYF. CDR3 DNA: TGTGCCAGCAGTCCCGGGACATTCCCAGAGACCCAGTACTTC.

Concerning this clone: Other DNA sequences in the sample encode the same CDR3. The chain recombines TRBV7-9 with TRBJ1-2; 9 bases line up with TRBD1. CDR3 length equals 13 residues. V was clipped by 3 bases and J by 5 bases; unmatched bases: 1. Per the germline V gene, CDR1 is SEHNR and CDR2 is FQNEAQ (reference sequence). The CDR3: CASSLGTGYGYTF. CDR3 sequence (DNA): TGTGCCAGCAGCTTGGGGACAGGGTATGGCTACACCTTC.

This rearrangement joins TRBV30 to TRBJ2-3, with D possibly matching TRBD2 (6 bases). The CDR3 contains 14 residues. Germline V gives CDR1 GTSNPN, CDR2 SVGIG (reference sequence). Trimming pared 1 base from V and 4 bases from J, leaving 12 bases between. The DNA for the CDR3 is TGTGCCTGGAGTGGTCCCGGGGGTGCAGATACGCAGTATTTT. This gives the protein CAWSGPGGADTQYF.

The chain combines TRBV7-9 with TRBJ1-4, with D possibly TRBD1 on 6 matching bases. Trimming stripped 5 bases from V and 4 bases from J, with 17 bases between. The CDR3 sequence is 16 residues long. CDR1 SEHNR and CDR2 FQNEAQ come from the germline V gene (reference sequence). CDR3 sequence (DNA): TGTGCCAGCAGCGATCACAGGGAATCGGTTAATGAAAAACTGTTTTTT. Encoded protein: CASSDHRESVNEKLFF. Looking up the rest from reference TRBV7-9 and TRBJ1-4 gives the full variable domain: DTGVSQNPRHKITKRGQNVTFRCDPISEHNRLYWYRQTLGQGPEFLTYFQNEAQLEKSRLLSDRFSAERPKGSFSTLEIQRTEQGDSAMYLCASSDHRESVNEKLFFGSGTQLSVL.

The CDR3 bases are TGCGCCAGCAGCTTGGCCCCTACAGGGGTGGGAGGCGAGCAGTACTTC. This encodes CASSLAPTGVGGEQYF. The gene calls are TRBV5-1 and TRBJ2-7, with a weak D call TRBD1 (7 bases). Between the trimmed V and J ends, which lost 0 bases and 6 bases, there was a span of 19 bases. Germline CDR1 SGHRS, CDR2 YFSETQ. The CDR3 has 16 residues.

The chain has TRBV4-3 and TRBJ1-2; D might be TRBD1 (6 bases). The ends were cut back, 6 bases at V and 5 bases at J, with 13 bases in the middle. This CDR3 contains 13 residues. Looked up from germline, CDR1 is LGHNA and CDR2 is YSLEER. CDR3 nucleotides: TGCGCCAGCAGGGGTGGACAGAATTATGGCTACACCTTC. Protein sequence: CASRGGQNYGYTF.

V and J are TRBV6-1 and TRBJ1-1; TRBD1 matches 8 bases. Germline CDR1 reads MNHNS; CDR2 reads SASEGT. J lost 3 bases, V lost 3 bases, and 3 bases had no gene match. The CDR3 extends over 14 amino acids. As DNA, the CDR3 is TGTGCCAGCAGTGACAGGGGGCGTCACACTGAAGCTTTCTTT. Amino acid sequence: CASSDRGRHTEAFF.

The J gene is TRBJ1-5, the V gene TRBV12-3 or TRBV12-4; D is undetermined. CDR3 length: 13 amino acids. Trimming shortened V by 3 bases and J by 5 bases, and 8 bases separated the two germline ends. DNA of the CDR3: TGTGCCAGCAGTTTGGGTCGGGATCAGCCCCAGCATTTT. Translating it yields CASSLGRDQPQHF.

The chain combines TRBV7-9 with TRBJ2-6; 11 bases are a match to TRBD1. The J segment lost 2 bases and the V segment lost 5 bases, leaving 5 bases of the junction unmatched. CDR1 is SEHNR and CDR2 is FQNEAQ in the germline V gene (reference sequence). This CDR3 has 17 residues. In DNA form, the CDR3 reads TGTGCCAGCAGCCCCGGGACAGGGGGGACTGGGGCCAACGTCCTGACTTTC. Its translation: CASSPGTGGTGANVLTF.

The chain carries TRBV9 and TRBJ2-5; D is ambiguous. CDR1 SGDLS and CDR2 YYNGEE come from the germline V gene. The CDR3 is made up of 13 amino acids. The V and J ends lost 1 base and 4 bases respectively, with 8 bases between them. The DNA for the CDR3 is TGTGCCAGCAGCGTATCAGATCCAGAGACCCAGTACTTC. Translation: CASSVSDPETQYF.

This clone was recorded a few times. The rearrangement joins TRBV7-9 to TRBJ1-2; 7 nucleotides align to TRBD1. V lost 5 bases, J lost 4 bases, and 10 bases stayed unmatched. Germline V gene sequence: CDR1 SEHNR, CDR2 FQNEAQ (reference sequence). The CDR3 is 15 amino acids. CDR3 nucleotide sequence: TGTGCCAGCAGCCCGAGGGACAGAAACTCCTATGGCTACACCTTC. Its protein is CASSPRDRNSYGYTF.